A selection of T cell receptor beta chains follows, all from one sample in a study of OX40 agonist ivuxolimab in advanced cancers. Repertoires were generated with immunoSEQ multiplex PCR, while TCRdb's copy carries only in-frame clones and drops some. The table lists about 73,000 clones, around nine tenths of them singletons. The specimen comprised CD4+ or CD8+ T cells sorted from blood, sampled in a trial of the OX40 agonist ivuxolimab. These receptors were obtained from an adult with an advanced solid tumor such as melanoma, head and neck, liver or kidney cancer. Both conserved end residues are part of each CDR3. A D gene is named only where the DNA matches it firmly. Clone size is given for some rows only: seen once, a few or many times, or a class if the clone is expanded.

d_call	v_call	clone_size	j_call	cdr3_aa	cdr3_nt
TRBD1	TRBV4-3	once	TRBJ1-2	CASSQDPGGRGYTF	TGCGCCAGCAGCCAGGACCCAGGGGGACGTGGCTACACCTTC
TRBD1	TRBV27	few	TRBJ1-2	CASSPYPGGGRGYTF	TGTGCCAGCAGTCCCTACCCGGGAGGGGGCCGGGGCTACACCTTC
TRBD1	TRBV30	-	TRBJ1-1	CACTRTGRATEAFF	TGTGCCTGTACCAGGACAGGGAGGGCCACTGAAGCTTTCTTT
-	TRBV19	-	TRBJ1-2	CASSAGPYGYTF	TGTGCCAGTAGTGCGGGCCCTTATGGCTACACCTTC
-	TRBV29-1	few	TRBJ2-2	CSVRGQNTGELFF	TGCAGCGTCCGCGGACAGAACACCGGGGAGCTGTTTTTT
TRBD2	TRBV6-5	once	TRBJ2-5	CASSGLAGVETQYF	TGTGCCAGCAGTGGACTAGCGGGAGTAGAGACCCAGTACTTC
-	TRBV5-5	-	TRBJ1-5	CASSFDGTKNQPQHF	TGTGCCAGCAGCTTCGATGGGACAAAAAATCAGCCCCAGCATTTT
TRBD1	TRBV27	-	TRBJ2-1	CASSRRTGGLGEQFF	TGTGCCAGCAGTCGTAGGACAGGGGGCTTGGGTGAGCAGTTCTTC
TRBD2	TRBV25-1	-	TRBJ2-5	CASRTSGQETQYF	TGTGCCAGCCGGACTAGCGGCCAAGAGACCCAGTACTTC
-	TRBV18	-	TRBJ2-7	CASSLNPYEQYF	TGTGCCAGCTCACTAAATCCCTACGAGCAGTACTTC
TRBD2	TRBV28	-	TRBJ2-7	CASSSPAGLAGAGEQYF	TGTGCCAGCAGTTCACCAGCCGGGCTAGCGGGAGCTGGGGAGCAGTACTTC
TRBD2	TRBV27	once	TRBJ2-7	CASSHGTSGAYEQYF	TGTGCCAGCAGTCACGGGACTAGCGGGGCCTACGAGCAGTACTTC
-	TRBV6-5	-	TRBJ1-4	CASRRSEGRWEKLFF	TGTGCCAGCAGGAGGTCGGAGGGGCGCTGGGAAAAACTGTTTTTT
-	TRBV6-6	once	TRBJ2-5	CASSLQGRQETQYF	TGTGCCAGCAGCCTACAGGGCAGGCAAGAGACCCAGTACTTC
-	TRBV7-2	-	TRBJ1-1	CASSLVVRADTEAFF	TGTGCCAGCAGCTTAGTGGTCAGGGCAGACACTGAAGCTTTCTTT
-	TRBV5-1	-	TRBJ1-1	CASSLAGEFEAFF	TGCGCCAGCAGCTTGGCCGGGGAATTCGAAGCTTTCTTT
-	TRBV6-1	-	TRBJ1-1	CATRLGADTEAFF	TGTGCCACCCGACTCGGGGCGGATACTGAAGCTTTCTTT
-	TRBV28	-	TRBJ1-4	CASSSPEGGPTNEKLFF	TGTGCCAGCAGTTCGCCTGAGGGGGGGCCAACTAATGAAAAACTGTTTTTT
-	TRBV19	few	TRBJ2-7	CASSTSSGFEQYF	TGTGCCAGTAGTACGTCCAGCGGGTTCGAGCAGTACTTC
TRBD2	TRBV7-3	-	TRBJ2-1	CASSFGDSGRTKAYNEQFF	TGTGCCAGCAGCTTTGGGGATAGCGGGAGAACTAAAGCCTACAATGAGCAGTTCTTC
-	TRBV7-2	-	TRBJ1-1	CASSLVWGLNTEAFF	TGTGCCAGCAGCTTAGTTTGGGGGTTGAACACTGAAGCTTTTTTT
-	TRBV30	-	TRBJ2-7	CAWSLKAGEQYF	TGTGCCTGGAGCTTAAAGGCGGGGGAGCAGTACTTC
-	TRBV18	-	TRBJ1-2	CASSPSSGPAGYTF	TGTGCCAGCTCACCGTCGTCAGGGCCGGCGGGCTACACCTTC
TRBD1	TRBV9	-	TRBJ1-1	CASSATGASNTEAFF	TGTGCCAGCAGCGCGACAGGGGCGTCGAACACTGAAGCTTTCTTT
TRBD1	TRBV28	-	TRBJ2-7	CASSFFGGQGSYEQYF	TGTGCCAGCAGTTTTTTTGGGGGACAGGGCTCCTACGAGCAGTACTTC
-	TRBV7-9	-	TRBJ2-7	CASSYTGSEQYF	TGTGCCAGCAGCTATACAGGGAGCGAGCAGTACTTC
-	TRBV30	once	TRBJ2-7	CAWTRGDPGAEQYF	TGTGCCTGGACCAGGGGGGACCCAGGGGCAGAGCAGTACTTC
-	TRBV5-6	few	TRBJ1-2	CASSSGYESYGYTF	TGTGCCAGCAGCTCTGGCTATGAGAGCTATGGCTACACCTTC
TRBD2	TRBV28	-	TRBJ2-7	CAGGDSGSIRQQYF	TGTGCCGGGGGGGACTCGGGTTCCATTCGTCAGCAGTACTTC
-	TRBV19	-	TRBJ1-5	CASIRGKSNQPQHF	TGTGCCAGTATACGGGGTAAGAGCAATCAGCCCCAGCATTTT
-	TRBV29-1	once	TRBJ2-7	CSANRGYEQYF	TGCAGCGCGAATAGGGGCTACGAGCAGTACTTC
-	TRBV25-1	-	TRBJ2-3	CASSGTSTDTQYF	TGTGCCAGTTCCGGGACAAGCACAGATACGCAGTATTTT
-	TRBV13	once	TRBJ2-7	CASSQSYEQYF	TGTGCCAGCAGCCAGTCCTACGAGCAGTACTTC
TRBD1	TRBV9	-	TRBJ2-6	CASSASGTVVSGANVLTF	TGTGCCAGCAGCGCTTCCGGGACAGTAGTCTCTGGGGCCAACGTCCTGACTTTC
-	TRBV6-1	-	TRBJ1-3	CASSTRGPGNTIYF	TGTGCCAGCAGTACCAGGGGACCTGGAAACACCATATATTTT
TRBD2	TRBV7-2	once	TRBJ2-1	CASRRGTSGVYNEQFF	TGTGCCAGCAGACGCGGGACTAGCGGGGTATACAATGAGCAGTTCTTC
TRBD1	TRBV7-6	-	TRBJ2-2	CASSLRDREIPGELFF	TGTGCCAGCAGCCTCCGGGACAGGGAGATACCCGGGGAGCTGTTTTTT
-	TRBV5-4	-	TRBJ2-7	CASSLKATGAAQYF	TGTGCCAGCAGCTTGAAAGCTACAGGTGCGGCGCAGTACTTC
-	TRBV11-3	-	TRBJ2-7	CASSSRDAGYEQYF	TGTGCCAGCAGCTCCCGGGACGCCGGCTACGAGCAGTACTTC
-	TRBV19	-	TRBJ2-7	CASSPGLSGNEQYF	TGTGCCAGTAGCCCGGGACTCTCAGGAAACGAGCAGTACTTC
TRBD1	TRBV5-1	-	TRBJ2-7	CASSLGDSQYEQYF	TGCGCCAGCAGCTTGGGGGACAGCCAATACGAGCAGTACTTC
-	TRBV19	-	TRBJ2-2	CASSTPPSGNTGELFF	TGTGCCAGTAGTACCCCTCCCAGCGGGAACACCGGGGAGCTGTTTTTT